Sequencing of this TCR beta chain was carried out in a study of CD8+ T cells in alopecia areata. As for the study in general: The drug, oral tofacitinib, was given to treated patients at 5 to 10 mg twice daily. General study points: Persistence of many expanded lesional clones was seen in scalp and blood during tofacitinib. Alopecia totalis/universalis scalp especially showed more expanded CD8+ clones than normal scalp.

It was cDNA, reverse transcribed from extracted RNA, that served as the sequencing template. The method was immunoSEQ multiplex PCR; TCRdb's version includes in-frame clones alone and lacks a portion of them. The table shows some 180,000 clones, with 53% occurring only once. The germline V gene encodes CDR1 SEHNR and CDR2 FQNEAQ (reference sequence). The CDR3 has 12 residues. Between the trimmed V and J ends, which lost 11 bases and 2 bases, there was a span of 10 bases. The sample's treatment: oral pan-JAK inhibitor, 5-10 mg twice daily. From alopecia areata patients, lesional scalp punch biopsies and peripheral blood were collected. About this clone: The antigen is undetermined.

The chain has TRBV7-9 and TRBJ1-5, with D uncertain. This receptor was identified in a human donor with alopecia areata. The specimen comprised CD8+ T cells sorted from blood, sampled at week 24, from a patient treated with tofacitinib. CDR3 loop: CALGDGNQPQHF. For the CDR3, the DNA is TGTGCCCTAGGCGACGGCAATCAGCCCCAGCATTTT.